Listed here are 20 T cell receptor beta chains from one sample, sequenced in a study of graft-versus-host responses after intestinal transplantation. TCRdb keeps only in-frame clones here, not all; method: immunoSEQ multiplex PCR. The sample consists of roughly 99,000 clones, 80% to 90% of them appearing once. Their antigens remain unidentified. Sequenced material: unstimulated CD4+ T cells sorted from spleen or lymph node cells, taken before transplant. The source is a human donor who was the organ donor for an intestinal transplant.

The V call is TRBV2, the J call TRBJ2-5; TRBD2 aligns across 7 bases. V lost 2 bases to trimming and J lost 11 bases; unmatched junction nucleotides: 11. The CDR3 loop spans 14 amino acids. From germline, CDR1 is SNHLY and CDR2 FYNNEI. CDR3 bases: TGTGCCAGCAGTGAAAGTGGGAGGGCCTGGGAGCAGTACTTC. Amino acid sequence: CASSESGRAWEQYF.

The CDR3 bases are TGTGCCAGCAGTGAAGCGGGGGACCCGTTCACAGATACGCAGTATTTT. This encodes CASSEAGDPFTDTQYF. The chain is built from TRBV6-1 and TRBJ2-3, with D possibly being TRBD1 or TRBD2 (5 bases each). Trimming took off 0 bases at V and 2 bases at J, with 12 bases between the two ends. Looked up from germline, CDR1 is MNHNS and CDR2 is SASEGT. The CDR3 contains 16 residues.

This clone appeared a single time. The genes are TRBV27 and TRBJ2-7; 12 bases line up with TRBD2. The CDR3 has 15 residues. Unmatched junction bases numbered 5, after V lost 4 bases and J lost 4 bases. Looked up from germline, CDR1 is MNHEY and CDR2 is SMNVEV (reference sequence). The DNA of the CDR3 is TGTGCCAGCAGTTCGACTAGCGGGAGACGGTACGAGCAGTACTTC. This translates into CASSSTSGRRYEQYF.

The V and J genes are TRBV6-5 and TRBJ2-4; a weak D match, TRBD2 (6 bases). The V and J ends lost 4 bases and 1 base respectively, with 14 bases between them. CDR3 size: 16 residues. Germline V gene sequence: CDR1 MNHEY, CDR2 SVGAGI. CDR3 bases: TGTGCCAGCAGTTTTCAGGGAGGTGCTGCCAAAAACATTCAGTACTTC. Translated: CASSFQGGAAKNIQYF.

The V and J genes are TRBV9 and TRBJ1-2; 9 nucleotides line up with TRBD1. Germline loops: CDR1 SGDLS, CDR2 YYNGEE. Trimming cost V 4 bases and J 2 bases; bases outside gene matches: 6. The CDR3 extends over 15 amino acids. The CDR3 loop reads CASSSRTGVNYGYTF. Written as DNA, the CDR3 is TGTGCCAGCAGCTCCCGGACAGGGGTGAACTATGGCTACACCTTC.

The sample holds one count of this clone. The CDR3 DNA follows: TGTGCCAGCAGCCCTACACTGAACACTGAAGCTTTCTTT. It specifies CASSPTLNTEAFF. The chain uses TRBV6-6 and TRBJ1-1, with no clear D. The CDR3 has 13 residues. The germline V gene encodes CDR1 MNHNY and CDR2 SVGAGI (reference sequence). The V and J ends lost 6 bases and 0 bases respectively, with 8 bases between them.

In DNA, the CDR3 is TGCAGCGTCCACGGACTAGGAGGTCCTGAGCAGTTCTTC. It yields the protein CSVHGLGGPEQFF. V usage is TRBV29-1 and J usage is TRBJ2-1; 7 nucleotides agree with TRBD2. The V and J ends lost 6 bases and 9 bases, in that order; junction bases with no gene match: 11. CDR3 length: 13 amino acids. Germline CDR1 SQVTM, CDR2 ANQGSEA.

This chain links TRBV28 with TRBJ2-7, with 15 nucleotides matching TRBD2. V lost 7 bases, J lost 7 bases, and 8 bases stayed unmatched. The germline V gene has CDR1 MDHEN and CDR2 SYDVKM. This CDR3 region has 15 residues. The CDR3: CASMMGLAGGREQYF. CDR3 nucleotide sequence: TGTGCCAGCATGATGGGACTAGCGGGAGGACGGGAGCAGTACTTC. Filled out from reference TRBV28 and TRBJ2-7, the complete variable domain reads DVKVTQSSRYLVKRTGEKVFLECVQDMDHENMFWYRQDPGLGLRLIYFSYDVKMKEKGDIPEGYSVSREKKERFSLILESASTNQTSMYLCASMMGLAGGREQYFGPGTRLTVT.

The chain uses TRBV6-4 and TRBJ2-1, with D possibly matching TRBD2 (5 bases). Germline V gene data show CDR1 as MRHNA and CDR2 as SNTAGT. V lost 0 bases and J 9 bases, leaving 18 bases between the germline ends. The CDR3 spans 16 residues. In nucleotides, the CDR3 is TGTGCCAGCAGTGACTCAGGACTTCCCCGGTCTTCTGAGCAGTTCTTC. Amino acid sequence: CASSDSGLPRSSEQFF.

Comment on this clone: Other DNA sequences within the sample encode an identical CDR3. DNA for the CDR3: TGCAGTGCTGGGGACTACGAGCAGTACTTC. It yields the protein CSAGDYEQYF. The J gene is TRBJ2-7, the V gene TRBV20-1; D ambiguous. The length of the CDR3 is 10 residues. Germline loops: CDR1 DFQATT, CDR2 SNEGSKA (reference sequence). Trimming took off 5 bases at V and 3 bases at J, with 5 bases between the two ends.

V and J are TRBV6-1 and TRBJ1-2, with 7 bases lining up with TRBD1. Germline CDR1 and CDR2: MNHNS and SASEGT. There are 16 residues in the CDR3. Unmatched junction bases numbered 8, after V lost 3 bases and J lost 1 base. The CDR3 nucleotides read TGTGCCAGCAGTGAGTACAGGGGCTTAGGTAACTATGGCTACACCTTC. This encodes CASSEYRGLGNYGYTF.

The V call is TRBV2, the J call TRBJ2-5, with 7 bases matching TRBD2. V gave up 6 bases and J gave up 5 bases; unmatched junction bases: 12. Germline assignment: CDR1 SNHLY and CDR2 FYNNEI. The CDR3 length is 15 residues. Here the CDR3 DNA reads TGTGCCAGCAGCCCACATACGACTAGCTGGGAGACCCAGTACTTC. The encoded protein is CASSPHTTSWETQYF.

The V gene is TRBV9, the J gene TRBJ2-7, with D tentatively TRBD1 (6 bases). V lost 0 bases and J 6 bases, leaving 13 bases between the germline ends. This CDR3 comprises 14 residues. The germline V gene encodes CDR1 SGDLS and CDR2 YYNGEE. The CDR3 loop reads CASSVGSAGVEQYF. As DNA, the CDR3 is TGTGCCAGCAGCGTAGGTAGTGCAGGGGTCGAGCAGTACTTC.

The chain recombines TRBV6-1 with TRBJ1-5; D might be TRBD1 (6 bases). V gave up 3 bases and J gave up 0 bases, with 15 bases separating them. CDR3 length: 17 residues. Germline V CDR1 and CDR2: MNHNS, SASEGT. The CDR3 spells CASSDPGAGYSNQPQHF. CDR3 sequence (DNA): TGTGCCAGCAGTGACCCAGGGGCCGGTTATAGCAATCAGCCCCAGCATTTT.

CDR3 nucleotide sequence: TGTGCCAGCAGTTACTCGCGGCTAGTTGGAAACACCATATATTTT. Translating it yields CASSYSRLVGNTIYF. The V gene is TRBV6-5, the J gene TRBJ1-3; the D is unclear. V lost 0 bases and J 3 bases, leaving 9 bases between the germline ends. Germline assignment: CDR1 MNHEY and CDR2 SVGAGI. The CDR3 is 15 amino acids.

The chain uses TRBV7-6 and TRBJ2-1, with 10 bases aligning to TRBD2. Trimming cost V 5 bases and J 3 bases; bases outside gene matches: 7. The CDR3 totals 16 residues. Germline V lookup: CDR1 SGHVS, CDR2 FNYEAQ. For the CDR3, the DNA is TGTGCCAGCAGCCCCCAAGCGGGGGGGTACTACAATGAGCAGTTCTTC. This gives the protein CASSPQAGGYYNEQFF.

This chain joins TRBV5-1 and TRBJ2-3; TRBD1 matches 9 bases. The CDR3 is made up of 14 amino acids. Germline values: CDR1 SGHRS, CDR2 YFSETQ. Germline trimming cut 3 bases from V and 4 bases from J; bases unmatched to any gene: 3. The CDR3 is CASSWGQGADTQYF. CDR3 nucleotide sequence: TGCGCCAGCAGCTGGGGACAGGGAGCAGATACGCAGTATTTT.

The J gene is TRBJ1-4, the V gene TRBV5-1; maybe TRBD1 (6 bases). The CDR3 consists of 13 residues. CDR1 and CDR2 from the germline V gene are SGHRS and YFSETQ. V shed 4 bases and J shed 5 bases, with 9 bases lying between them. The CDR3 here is CASSRDMNEKLFF. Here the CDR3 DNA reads TGCGCCAGCAGCCGGGACATGAATGAAAAACTGTTTTTT.

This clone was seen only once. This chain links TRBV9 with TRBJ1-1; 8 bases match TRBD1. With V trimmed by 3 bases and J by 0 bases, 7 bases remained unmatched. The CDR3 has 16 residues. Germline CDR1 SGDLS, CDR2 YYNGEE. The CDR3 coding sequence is TGTGCCAGCAGCGCAAGACAGGGGTTATTGAACACTGAAGCTTTCTTT. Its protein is CASSARQGLLNTEAFF. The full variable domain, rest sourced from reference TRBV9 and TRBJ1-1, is DSGVTQTPKHLITATGQRVTLRCSPRSGDLSVYWYQQSLDQGLQFLIQYYNGEERAKGNILERFSAQQFPDLHSELNLSSLELGDSALYFCASSARQGLLNTEAFFGQGTRLTVV.

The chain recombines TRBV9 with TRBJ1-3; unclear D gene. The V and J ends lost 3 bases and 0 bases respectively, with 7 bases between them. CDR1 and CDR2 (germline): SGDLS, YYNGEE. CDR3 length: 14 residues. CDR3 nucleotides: TGTGCCAGCAGCGCTCAGATCTCTGGAAACACCATATATTTT. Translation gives CASSAQISGNTIYF.